This T cell receptor (beta chain) was found in a study of blood T cell repertoires in COVID-19. Study summary: The United States, Italy and Spain were the sources of the acute and convalescent COVID-19 samples. Sample material is recorded as cDNA or gDNA derived from T cells, B-cell-depleted T cells, or PBMCs.

Some clones are missing from TCRdb's copy, which holds only in-frame ones; the method was immunoSEQ multiplex PCR. The sample contains around 450,000 clones, 90% of which appear only once. The CDR3 length is 15 residues. Trimming stripped 4 bases from V and 0 bases from J, with 10 bases between. Germline lookup yields CDR1 SGHTA and CDR2 FQGTGA. Everyone who took part was about 18 to 90 years old, and they came from about two dozen US areas. In assigning cohorts, the study relied on participant-reported clinical history. This receptor was obtained from a man aged 18 to 30 who had recovered from COVID-19. V gene TRBV7-3 combines with J gene TRBJ2-1, with D maybe TRBD2 (6 bases). Sequenced input: PBMCs or T cells enriched from blood (not recorded which). The CDR3 coding sequence is TGTGCCAGCAGCTCTCGACTAGGCTCCTACAATGAGCAGTTCTTC. Translated: CASSSRLGSYNEQFF.